This T cell receptor (beta chain) was sequenced for a study of blood T cell repertoires in COVID-19. For the study at large: The United States, Italy and Spain were the sources of the acute and convalescent COVID-19 samples. In each case, the material was cDNA or gDNA derived from T cells, B-cell-depleted T cells, or PBMCs.

Methods used by the authors: The authors estimated nucleated cell counts from reference gene primer amplification. Profiling relied on immunoSEQ multiplex PCR, and the TCRdb table lists in-frame clones only, not all of them. Clone size and the V and J calls come from that table; the DNA yielded D and trimming. The sample lists some 50,000 clones; 86% were seen once. Per the germline V gene, CDR1 is LGHDT and CDR2 is YNNKEL (reference sequence). The length of the CDR3 is 14 residues. V lost 5 bases and J lost 7; bases outside the gene matches: 9. This clone occurred once. Sequencing used peripheral blood. The chain is built from TRBV3-1 (or the pseudogene TRBV3-2) and TRBJ2-5; 8 nucleotides line up with TRBD2. The TCR originated in a man at least 80 years old with acute or convalescent COVID-19. The CDR3 spells CASSSGGGTMTQYF. The DNA for the CDR3 is TGTGCCAGCAGCTCCGGGGGGGGAACAATGACCCAGTACTTC.